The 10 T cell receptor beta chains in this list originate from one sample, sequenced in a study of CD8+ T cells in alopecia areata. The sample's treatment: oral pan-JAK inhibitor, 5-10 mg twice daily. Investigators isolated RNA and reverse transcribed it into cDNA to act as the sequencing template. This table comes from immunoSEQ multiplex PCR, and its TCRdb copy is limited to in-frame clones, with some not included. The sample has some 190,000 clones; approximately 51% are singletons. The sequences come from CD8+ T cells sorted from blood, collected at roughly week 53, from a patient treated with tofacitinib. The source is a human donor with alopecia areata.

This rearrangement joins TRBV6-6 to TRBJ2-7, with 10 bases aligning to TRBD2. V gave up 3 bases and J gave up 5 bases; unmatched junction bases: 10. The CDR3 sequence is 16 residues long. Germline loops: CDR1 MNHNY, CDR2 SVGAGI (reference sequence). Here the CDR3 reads CASSYRLAGESDEQYF. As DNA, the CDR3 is TGTGCCAGCAGTTATCGGCTAGCGGGGGAATCAGACGAGCAGTACTTC.

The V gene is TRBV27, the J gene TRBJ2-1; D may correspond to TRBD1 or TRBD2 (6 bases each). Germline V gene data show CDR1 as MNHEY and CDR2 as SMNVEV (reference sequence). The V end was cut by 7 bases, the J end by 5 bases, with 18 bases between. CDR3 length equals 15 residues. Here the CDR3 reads CASTDGGPPHNEQFF. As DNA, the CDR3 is TGTGCCAGCACCGACGGGGGCCCACCCCACAATGAGCAGTTCTTC.

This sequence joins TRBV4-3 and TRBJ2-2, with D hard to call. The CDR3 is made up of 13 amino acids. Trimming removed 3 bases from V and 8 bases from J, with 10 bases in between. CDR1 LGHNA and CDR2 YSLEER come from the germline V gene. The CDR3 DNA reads TGCGCCAGCAGCCAGCCCTATCCGGGGGAGCTGTTTTTT. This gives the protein CASSQPYPGELFF.

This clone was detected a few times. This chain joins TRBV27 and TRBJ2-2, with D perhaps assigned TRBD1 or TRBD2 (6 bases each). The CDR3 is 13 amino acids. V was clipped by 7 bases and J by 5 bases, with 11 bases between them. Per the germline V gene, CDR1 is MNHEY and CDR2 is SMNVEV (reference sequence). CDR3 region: CASTLGGTGELFF. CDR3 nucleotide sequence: TGTGCCAGCACCCTAGGGGGGACCGGGGAGCTGTTTTTT.

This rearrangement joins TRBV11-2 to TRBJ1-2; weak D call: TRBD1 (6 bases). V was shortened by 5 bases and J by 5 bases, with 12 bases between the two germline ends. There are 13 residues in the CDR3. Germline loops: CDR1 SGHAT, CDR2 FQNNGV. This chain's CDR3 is CASSADSVYGYTF. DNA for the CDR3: TGTGCCAGCAGCGCGGACAGTGTTTATGGCTACACCTTC.

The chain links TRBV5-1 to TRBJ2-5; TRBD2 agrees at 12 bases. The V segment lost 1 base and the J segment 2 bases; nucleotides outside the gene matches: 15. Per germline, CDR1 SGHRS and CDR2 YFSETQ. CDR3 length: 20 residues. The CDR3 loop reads CASSLNGRPGLAGPQETQYF. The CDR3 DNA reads TGCGCCAGCAGCTTGAACGGCAGGCCGGGACTAGCGGGCCCACAAGAGACCCAGTACTTC.

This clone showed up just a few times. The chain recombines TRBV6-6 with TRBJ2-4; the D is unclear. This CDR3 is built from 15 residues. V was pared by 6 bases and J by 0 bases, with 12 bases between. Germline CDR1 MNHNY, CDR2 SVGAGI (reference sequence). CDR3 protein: CASSPFVAAKNIQYF. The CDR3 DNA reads TGTGCCAGCAGCCCCTTTGTGGCAGCCAAAAACATTCAGTACTTC.

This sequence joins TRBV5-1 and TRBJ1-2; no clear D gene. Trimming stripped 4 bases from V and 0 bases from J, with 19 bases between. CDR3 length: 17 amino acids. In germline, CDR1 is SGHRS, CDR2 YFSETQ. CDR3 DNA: TGCGCCAGCAGCCCCCGTGGTGAAGCGATTCCTAACTATGGCTACACCTTC. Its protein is CASSPRGEAIPNYGYTF.

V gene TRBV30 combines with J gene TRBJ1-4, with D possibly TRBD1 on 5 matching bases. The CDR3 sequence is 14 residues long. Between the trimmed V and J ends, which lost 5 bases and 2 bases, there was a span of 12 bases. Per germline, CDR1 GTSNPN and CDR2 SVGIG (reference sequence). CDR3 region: CAWSRGGTNEKLFF. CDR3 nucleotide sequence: TGTGCCTGGTCCCGTGGGGGGACTAATGAAAAACTGTTTTTT.

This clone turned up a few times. The CDR3 bases are TGTGCCAGCACCTCTCCGATTGCTGAGGGCTACACCTTC. It codes for CASTSPIAEGYTF. The J gene is TRBJ1-2, the V gene TRBV7-9; D call uncertain. Germline CDR1 reads SEHNR; CDR2 reads FQNEAQ (reference sequence). V lost 7 bases and J 8 bases, leaving 17 bases between the germline ends. The CDR3 covers 13 residues.